The clone carrying this TCR beta chain was detected only a few times. This entry belongs to a study of T-cell reconstitution after alpha-beta-depleted transplantation in children. Between the trimmed V and J ends, which lost 3 bases and 6 bases, there was a span of 14 bases. This CDR3 comprises 14 residues. Researchers prepared the TCRbeta library using unique molecular identifiers, the study reports. TCRdb reanalysed the PCR reads using MiXCR and keeps one entry per CDR3 protein. The sample holds a few hundred thousand distinct CDR3 sequences, under 15% seen once. The material was PBMCs from the stem cell graft donor, obtained from the stem cell graft. V is TRBV12-3 or TRBV12-4 and J is TRBJ1-1; D not resolved. The clonotype was recovered from a human donor who donated a stem cell graft to a child with combined immunodeficiency. The CDR3 nucleotides read TGTGCCAGCAGTTTTCGCCTGCGTCAATCTGAAGCTTTCTTT. It yields the protein CASSFRLRQSEAFF.